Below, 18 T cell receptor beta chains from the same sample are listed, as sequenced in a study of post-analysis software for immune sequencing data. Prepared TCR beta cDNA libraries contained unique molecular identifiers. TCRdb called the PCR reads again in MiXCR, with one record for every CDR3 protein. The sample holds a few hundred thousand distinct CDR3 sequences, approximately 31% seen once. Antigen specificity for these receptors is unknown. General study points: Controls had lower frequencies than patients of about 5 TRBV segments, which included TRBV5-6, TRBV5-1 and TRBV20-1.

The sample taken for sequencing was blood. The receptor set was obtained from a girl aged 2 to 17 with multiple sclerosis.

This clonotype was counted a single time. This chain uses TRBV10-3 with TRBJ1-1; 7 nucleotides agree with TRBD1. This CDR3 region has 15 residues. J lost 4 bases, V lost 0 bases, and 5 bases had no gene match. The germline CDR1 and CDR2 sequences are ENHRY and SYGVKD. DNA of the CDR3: TGTGCCATCAGTGAGTCGGGCCAGGGGGGCACTGAAGCTTTCTTT. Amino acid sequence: CAISESGQGGTEAFF.

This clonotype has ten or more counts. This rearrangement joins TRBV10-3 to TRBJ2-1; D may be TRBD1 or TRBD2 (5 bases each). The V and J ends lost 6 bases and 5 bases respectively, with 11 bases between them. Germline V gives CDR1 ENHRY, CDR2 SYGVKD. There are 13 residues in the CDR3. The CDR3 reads CAIRTGTDNEQFF. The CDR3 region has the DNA TGTGCCATCAGGACTGGGACCGACAATGAGCAGTTCTTC.

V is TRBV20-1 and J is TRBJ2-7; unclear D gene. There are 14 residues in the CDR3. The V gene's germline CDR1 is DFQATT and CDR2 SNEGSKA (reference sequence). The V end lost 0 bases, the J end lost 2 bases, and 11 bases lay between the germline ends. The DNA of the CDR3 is TGCAGTGCTAGAGATCGAACTAACGCCTACGAGCAGTACTTC. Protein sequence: CSARDRTNAYEQYF.

Written as DNA, the CDR3 is TGCGCCAGCAGGAGAGGGAGGAATGAAAAACTGTTTTTT. This sequence encodes CASRRGRNEKLFF. V usage is TRBV10-2 and J usage is TRBJ1-4; D is ambiguous. Trimming pared 6 bases from V and 5 bases from J, leaving 10 bases between. The CDR3 contains 13 residues. Germline lookup yields CDR1 WSHSY and CDR2 SAAADI.

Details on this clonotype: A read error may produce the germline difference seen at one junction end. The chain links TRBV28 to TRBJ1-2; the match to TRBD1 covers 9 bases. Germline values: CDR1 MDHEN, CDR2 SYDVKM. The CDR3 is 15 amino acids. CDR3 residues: CVSIPGGTGTYGYTF. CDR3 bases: TGTGTCAGCATTCCTGGCGGGACAGGGACCTATGGCTACACCTTC.

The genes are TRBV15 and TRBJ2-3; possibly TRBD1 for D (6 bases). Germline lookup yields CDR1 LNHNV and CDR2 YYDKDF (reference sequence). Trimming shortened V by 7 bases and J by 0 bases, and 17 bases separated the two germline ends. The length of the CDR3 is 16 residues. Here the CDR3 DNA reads TGTGCCACCAAGACTTCAGGGGTTTTGAGCACAGATACGCAGTATTTT. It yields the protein CATKTSGVLSTDTQYF.

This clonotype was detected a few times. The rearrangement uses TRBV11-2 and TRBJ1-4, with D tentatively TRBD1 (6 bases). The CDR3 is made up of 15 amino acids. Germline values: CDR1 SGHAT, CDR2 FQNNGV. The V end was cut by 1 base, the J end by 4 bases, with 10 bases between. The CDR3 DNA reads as TGTGCCAGCAGCTTAGGGGGGGGCCTTAATGAAAAACTGTTTTTT. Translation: CASSLGGGLNEKLFF.

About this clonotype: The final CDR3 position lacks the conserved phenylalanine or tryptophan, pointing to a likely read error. CDR3 in amino acids: CASSQGMTAGVKDTQYC. CDR3 in DNA: TGCGCCAGCAGCCAAGGGATGACGGCGGGGGTGAAAGATACGCAGTATTGT. The chain has TRBV4-1 and TRBJ2-3; TRBD2 aligns across 7 bases. V lost 1 base, J lost 5 bases, and 12 bases stayed unmatched. Germline V gene lookup returns CDR1 MGHRA and CDR2 YSYEKL. This CDR3 spans 17 amino acids.

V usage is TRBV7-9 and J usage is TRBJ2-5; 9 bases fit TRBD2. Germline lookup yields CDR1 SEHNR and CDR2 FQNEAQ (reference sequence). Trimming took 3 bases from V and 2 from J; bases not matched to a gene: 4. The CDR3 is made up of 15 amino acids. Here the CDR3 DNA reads TGTGCCAGCAGCTTCGAGACTAGCGGTCAAGAGACCCAGTACTTC. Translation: CASSFETSGQETQYF.

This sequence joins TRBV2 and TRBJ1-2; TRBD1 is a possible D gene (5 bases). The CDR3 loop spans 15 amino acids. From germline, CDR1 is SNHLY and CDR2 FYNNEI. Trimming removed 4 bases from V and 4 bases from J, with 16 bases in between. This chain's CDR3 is CASSVSPGGPYGYTF. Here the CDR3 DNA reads TGTGCCAGCAGTGTTAGCCCCGGGGGTCCCTATGGCTACACCTTC. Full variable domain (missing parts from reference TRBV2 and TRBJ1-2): EPEVTQTPSHQVTQMGQEVILRCVPISNHLYFYWYRQILGQKVEFLVSFYNNEISEKSEIFDDQFSVERPDGSNFTLKIRSTKLEDSAMYFCASSVSPGGPYGYTFGSGTRLTVV.

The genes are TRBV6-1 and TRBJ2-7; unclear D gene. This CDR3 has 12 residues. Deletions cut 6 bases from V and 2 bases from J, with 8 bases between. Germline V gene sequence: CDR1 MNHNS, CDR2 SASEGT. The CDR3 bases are TGTGCCAGCAGCCGACTTACCTACGAGCAGTACTTC. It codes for CASSRLTYEQYF.

The CDR3, as DNA: TGCAGTGTCACCGCCCCGAGGGACGGGGACGAGCAGTACTTC. This translates into CSVTAPRDGDEQYF. V and J are TRBV20-1 and TRBJ2-7; D tentatively reads TRBD1 or TRBD2 (5 bases each). CDR1 and CDR2 from the germline V gene are DFQATT and SNEGSKA (reference sequence). The CDR3 contains 14 residues. Trimming pared 7 bases from V and 5 bases from J, leaving 21 bases between.

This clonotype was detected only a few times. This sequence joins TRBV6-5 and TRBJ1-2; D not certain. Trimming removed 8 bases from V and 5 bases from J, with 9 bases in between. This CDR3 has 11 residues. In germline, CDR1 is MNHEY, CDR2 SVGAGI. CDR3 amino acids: CASGRGYGYTF. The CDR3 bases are TGTGCCAGCGGACGGGGATATGGCTACACCTTC.

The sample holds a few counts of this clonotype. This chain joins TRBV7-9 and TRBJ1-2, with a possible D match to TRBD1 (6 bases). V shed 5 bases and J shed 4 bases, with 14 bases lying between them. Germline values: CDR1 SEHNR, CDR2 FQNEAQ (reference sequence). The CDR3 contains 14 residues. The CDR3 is CASSAAGEAYGYTF. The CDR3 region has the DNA TGTGCCAGCAGCGCCGCAGGGGAGGCCTATGGCTACACCTTC.

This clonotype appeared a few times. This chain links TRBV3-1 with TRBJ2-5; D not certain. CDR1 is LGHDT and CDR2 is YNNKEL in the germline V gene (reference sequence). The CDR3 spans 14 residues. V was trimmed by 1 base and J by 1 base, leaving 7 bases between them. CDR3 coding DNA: TGTGCCAGCAGCCAAGGGGCCACCCAAGAGACCCAGTACTTC. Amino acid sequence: CASSQGATQETQYF.

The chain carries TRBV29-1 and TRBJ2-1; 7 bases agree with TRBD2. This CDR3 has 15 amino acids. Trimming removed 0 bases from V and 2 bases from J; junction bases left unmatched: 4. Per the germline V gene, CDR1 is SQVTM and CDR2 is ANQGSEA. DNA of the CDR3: TGCAGCGTTGAAGATACGGGGGGACCCTACAATGAGCAGTTCTTC. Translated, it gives CSVEDTGGPYNEQFF.

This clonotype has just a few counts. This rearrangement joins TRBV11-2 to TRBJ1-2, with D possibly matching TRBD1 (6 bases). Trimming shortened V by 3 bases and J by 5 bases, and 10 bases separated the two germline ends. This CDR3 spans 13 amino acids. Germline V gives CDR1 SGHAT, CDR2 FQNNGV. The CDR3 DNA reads TGTGCCAGCAGCTTGGCAGGGGAATATGGCTACACCTTC. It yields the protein CASSLAGEYGYTF.

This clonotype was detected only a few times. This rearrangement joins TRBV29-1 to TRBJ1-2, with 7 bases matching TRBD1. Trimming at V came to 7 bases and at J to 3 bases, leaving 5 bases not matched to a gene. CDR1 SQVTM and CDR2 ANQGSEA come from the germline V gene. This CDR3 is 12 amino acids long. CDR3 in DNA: TGCAGCGCAGAGGGGGCGGACTATGGCTACACCTTC. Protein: CSAEGADYGYTF.